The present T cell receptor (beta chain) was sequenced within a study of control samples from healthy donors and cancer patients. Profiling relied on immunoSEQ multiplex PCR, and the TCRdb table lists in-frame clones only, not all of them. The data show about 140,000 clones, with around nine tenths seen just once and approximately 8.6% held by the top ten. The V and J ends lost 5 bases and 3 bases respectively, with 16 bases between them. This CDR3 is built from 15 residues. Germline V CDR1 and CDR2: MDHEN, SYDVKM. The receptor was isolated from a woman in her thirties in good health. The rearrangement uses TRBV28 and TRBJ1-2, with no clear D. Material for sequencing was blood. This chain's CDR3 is CASSPPAVVDYGYTF. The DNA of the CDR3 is TGTGCCAGCAGTCCACCGGCGGTGGTGGACTATGGCTACACCTTC.